This is a list of T cell receptor beta chains from one sample in a study of blood T cell repertoires in COVID-19. Sequencing used immunoSEQ multiplex PCR; TCRdb keeps in-frame clones, though not all of them. The data show about 180,000 clones, 85% seen once. Sequenced sample: PBMCs or T cells enriched from blood (not recorded which). The receptors stem from a man aged 40-49 years who had recovered from COVID-19. Each CDR3 is given with its conserved first and last residue. The D gene is left open where the match is weak. Clone sizes are given selectively: once, few, many, or a class where the clone is expanded.

clone_size: .
d_call: .
j_call: TRBJ1-2
v_call: TRBV4-1
cdr3_nt: TGCGCCAGCAGCCGCTATACCTCACAGAGTAACTATGGCTACACCTTC
cdr3_aa: CASSRYTSQSNYGYTF

clone_size: .
d_call: .
j_call: TRBJ2-3
v_call: TRBV4-1
cdr3_nt: TGCGCCAGCAGCCAAAAGGACTACTCCACAGATACGCAGTATTTT
cdr3_aa: CASSQKDYSTDTQYF

clone_size: .
d_call: .
j_call: TRBJ2-4
v_call: TRBV10-1
cdr3_nt: TGCGCCAGCAGTGATGGGGGCACGGGAAACATTCAGTACTTC
cdr3_aa: CASSDGGTGNIQYF

clone_size: .
d_call: TRBD1
j_call: TRBJ1-4
v_call: TRBV28
cdr3_nt: TGTGCCAGCAGTCTTAAGACAGGGAGTGAAAAACTGTTTTTT
cdr3_aa: CASSLKTGSEKLFF

clone_size: .
d_call: TRBD1
j_call: TRBJ2-7
v_call: TRBV30
cdr3_nt: TGTGCCTGGGGGGACCCGGGACAGACCTACGAGCAGTACTTC
cdr3_aa: CAWGDPGQTYEQYF

clone_size: few
d_call: TRBD1
j_call: TRBJ1-4
v_call: TRBV18
cdr3_nt: TGTGCCAGCTCCCAAACAGGGGTTAATGAAAAACTGTTTTTT
cdr3_aa: CASSQTGVNEKLFF

clone_size: .
d_call: .
j_call: TRBJ1-2
v_call: TRBV15
cdr3_nt: TGTGCCACCAGCGGCACCTGGTCGGGCTATGGCTACACCTTC
cdr3_aa: CATSGTWSGYGYTF

clone_size: .
d_call: .
j_call: TRBJ2-7
v_call: TRBV5-6
cdr3_nt: TGTGCCAGCAGCTTGCGGGGTTCCTACGAGCAGTACTTC
cdr3_aa: CASSLRGSYEQYF

clone_size: .
d_call: TRBD1
j_call: TRBJ1-1
v_call: TRBV2
cdr3_nt: TGTGCCAGCAGCCCGCTAACAGGGGTAGCCACTGAAGCTTTCTTT
cdr3_aa: CASSPLTGVATEAFF

clone_size: .
d_call: .
j_call: TRBJ2-3
v_call: TRBV24-1
cdr3_nt: TGTGCCACCAGTGACCCATGGCGGCTGAACACAGATACGCAGTATTTT
cdr3_aa: CATSDPWRLNTDTQYF

clone_size: .
d_call: TRBD2
j_call: TRBJ2-7
v_call: TRBV19
cdr3_nt: TGTGCCAGTAGTCGCAGCGGGAGTGAATACGAGCAGTACTTC
cdr3_aa: CASSRSGSEYEQYF

clone_size: .
d_call: TRBD1
j_call: TRBJ2-3
v_call: TRBV24-1
cdr3_nt: TGTGCCACCAGTCGACCCGGACAGGGGGCAGATACGCAGTATTTT
cdr3_aa: CATSRPGQGADTQYF

clone_size: .
d_call: TRBD1
j_call: TRBJ1-2
v_call: TRBV6-4
cdr3_nt: TGTGCCAGCAGGGCCTCGACAGGGGGACAGGGCTACACCTTC
cdr3_aa: CASRASTGGQGYTF

clone_size: .
d_call: TRBD1
j_call: TRBJ1-2
v_call: TRBV27
cdr3_nt: TGTGCCAGCAGTTTGGACAGGGTAAACTATGGCTACACCTTC
cdr3_aa: CASSLDRVNYGYTF

clone_size: .
d_call: .
j_call: TRBJ1-6
v_call: TRBV7-3
cdr3_nt: TGTGCCAGCAGCTTAATGCTAGGATCACCCCTCCACTTT
cdr3_aa: CASSLMLGSPLHF

clone_size: .
d_call: .
j_call: TRBJ2-7
v_call: TRBV7-2
cdr3_nt: TGTGCCAGCAGCTTACGGAGGGTCTACGAGCAGTACTTC
cdr3_aa: CASSLRRVYEQYF

clone_size: .
d_call: .
j_call: TRBJ2-2
v_call: TRBV19
cdr3_nt: TGTGCCAGTAGTGAGGGCGGGGAGCTGTTTTTT
cdr3_aa: CASSEGGELFF

clone_size: .
d_call: .
j_call: TRBJ2-3
v_call: TRBV27
cdr3_nt: TGTGCCAGCAGTTTATCCGGGCGGGGCACAGATACGCAGTATTTT
cdr3_aa: CASSLSGRGTDTQYF

clone_size: .
d_call: TRBD1
j_call: TRBJ1-2
v_call: TRBV30
cdr3_nt: TGTGCCTGGAGTGTACAGGGGATTTATGGCTACACCTTC
cdr3_aa: CAWSVQGIYGYTF

clone_size: .
d_call: TRBD1
j_call: TRBJ2-2
v_call: TRBV5-1
cdr3_nt: TGCGCCAGCAGTACCGGGACAGGGGTCTACCGGGAGCTGTTTTTT
cdr3_aa: CASSTGTGVYRELFF

clone_size: .
d_call: TRBD2
j_call: TRBJ2-1
v_call: TRBV11-2
cdr3_nt: TGTGCCAGCAGCTTTTTGCTAGCGGGAGGGAGCTCCTACAATGAGCAGTTCTTC
cdr3_aa: CASSFLLAGGSSYNEQFF

clone_size: .
d_call: .
j_call: TRBJ2-2
v_call: TRBV5-1
cdr3_nt: TGCGCCAGCAGCTTGGGACATCTGTCAGGCAACACCGGGGAGCTGTTTTTT
cdr3_aa: CASSLGHLSGNTGELFF

clone_size: .
d_call: .
j_call: TRBJ2-7
v_call: TRBV27
cdr3_nt: TGTGCCAGCAGTTTTGGAGGCTCCTACGAGCAGTACTTC
cdr3_aa: CASSFGGSYEQYF

clone_size: .
d_call: .
j_call: TRBJ2-7
v_call: TRBV5-1
cdr3_nt: TGCGCCAGCCGGGGAAAGGGAGACGAGCAGTACTTC
cdr3_aa: CASRGKGDEQYF

clone_size: few
d_call: .
j_call: TRBJ2-1
v_call: TRBV5-4
cdr3_nt: TGTGCCAGCAGCTTGTCGAGGTTGGATGATGAGCAGTTCTTC
cdr3_aa: CASSLSRLDDEQFF

clone_size: .
d_call: .
j_call: TRBJ2-3
v_call: TRBV5-4
cdr3_nt: TGTGCCAGCAGCTTGATGGTCCGAACTAGCACAGATACGCAGTATTTT
cdr3_aa: CASSLMVRTSTDTQYF

clone_size: .
d_call: TRBD2
j_call: TRBJ2-3
v_call: TRBV27
cdr3_nt: TGTGCCAGCAGTCTACTAGCGGGGGGAAGCACAGATACGCAGTATTTT
cdr3_aa: CASSLLAGGSTDTQYF

clone_size: .
d_call: TRBD2
j_call: TRBJ2-5
v_call: TRBV7-6
cdr3_nt: TGTGCCAGCAGCCCCTCGGGGGGTGTCCAGGAGACCCAGTACTTC
cdr3_aa: CASSPSGGVQETQYF

clone_size: .
d_call: .
j_call: TRBJ1-1
v_call: TRBV28
cdr3_nt: TGTGCCAGCAGTCCCCCACACCCTTTGAACACTGAAGCTTTCTTT
cdr3_aa: CASSPPHPLNTEAFF

clone_size: .
d_call: TRBD1
j_call: TRBJ1-2
v_call: TRBV6-5
cdr3_nt: TGTGCCAGCAGTTACCGACAGGGTGGCTATGGCTACACCTTC
cdr3_aa: CASSYRQGGYGYTF

clone_size: .
d_call: .
j_call: TRBJ1-3
v_call: TRBV7-9
cdr3_nt: TGTGCCAGCAGCCCAGAGGCTTCTCGGCGGCCCGGAAACACCATATATTTT
cdr3_aa: CASSPEASRRPGNTIYF

clone_size: .
d_call: TRBD2
j_call: TRBJ2-7
v_call: TRBV7-8
cdr3_nt: TGTGCCAGCAGCCCGGGGGGGAGCTCCTACGAGCAGTACTTC
cdr3_aa: CASSPGGSSYEQYF

clone_size: once
d_call: .
j_call: TRBJ1-5
v_call: TRBV27
cdr3_nt: TGTGCCAGCATGGGGCAGGGTGCCCAGCCCCAGCATTTT
cdr3_aa: CASMGQGAQPQHF

clone_size: .
d_call: .
j_call: TRBJ1-3
v_call: TRBV5-1
cdr3_nt: TGCGCCAGCCAGGGTATGTCGAACTCTGGAAACACCATATATTTT
cdr3_aa: CASQGMSNSGNTIYF

clone_size: many
d_call: .
j_call: TRBJ2-3
v_call: TRBV5-1
cdr3_nt: TGCGCCAGCACCCAACAGGGCACAGATACGCAGTATTTT
cdr3_aa: CASTQQGTDTQYF

clone_size: .
d_call: .
j_call: TRBJ1-1
v_call: TRBV3-1/TRBV3-2
cdr3_nt: TGTGCCAGCAGAACAGGAAACACTGAAGCTTTCTTT
cdr3_aa: CASRTGNTEAFF

clone_size: few
d_call: .
j_call: TRBJ1-2
v_call: TRBV20-1
cdr3_nt: TGCAGTGCTAGTGGGGGGCCGGAGGATGGCTACACCTTC
cdr3_aa: CSASGGPEDGYTF

clone_size: .
d_call: .
j_call: TRBJ1-1
v_call: TRBV7-2
cdr3_nt: TGTGCCAGCAGCCCAGGGTCCGACATGAACACTGAAGCTTTCTTT
cdr3_aa: CASSPGSDMNTEAFF

clone_size: .
d_call: TRBD1
j_call: TRBJ1-2
v_call: TRBV30
cdr3_nt: TGTGCCTGGAGCGAGGGCAGGGGGGACTATGGCTACACCTTC
cdr3_aa: CAWSEGRGDYGYTF

clone_size: .
d_call: .
j_call: TRBJ1-1
v_call: TRBV28
cdr3_nt: TGTGCCAGCAGTTCCTCCGGGGGGGGGCGAATTAGGGCTTTCTTT
cdr3_aa: CASSSSGGGRIRAFF

clone_size: .
d_call: TRBD1
j_call: TRBJ2-1
v_call: TRBV4-1
cdr3_nt: TGCGCCAGCAGCCAGATCGGACAGGGTGGGAATGAGCAGTTCTTC
cdr3_aa: CASSQIGQGGNEQFF